The sequence of this T cell receptor (beta chain) was determined in a study of CD8 T cells in Susac syndrome. Study at large: Six sequenced Susac syndrome patients had clinically active disease, while eight or nine were in remission.

Reverse transcription of 0.5 to 1 ug RNA used random hexamers. TCRdb reprocessed the immunoSEQ multiplex PCR reads with MiXCR, giving one entry per CDR3 protein. There are around 170,000 distinct CDR3 sequences in the sample; roughly 94% occur only once, and around 0.16% lies in the top ten. To note about this clonotype: Its target is unknown.

The CDR3 extends over 15 amino acids. From germline, CDR1 is SGHRS and CDR2 YFSETQ. V was pared by 0 bases and J by 6 bases, with 13 bases between. TCR beta sequences were obtained from blood CD8+ and CD4+ T cells. General observations from the study: Peak Susac CD8+ clonal expansion occurred in TEMRA cells and active patients.

V usage is TRBV5-1 and J usage is TRBJ1-5, with unresolved D. This TCR was sampled from a human donor with Susac syndrome. Specimen: CD8+ T cells from PBMCs. CDR3 coding DNA: TGCGCCAGCAGCTTGGATGGGAGTGAGGCTCAGCCCCAGCATTTT. The encoded protein is CASSLDGSEAQPQHF.